The table lists the clone carrying this T cell receptor beta chain with a few counts. The antigen is undetermined. The length of the CDR3 is 17 residues. V was pared by 6 bases and J by 2 bases, with 14 bases of the junction left unmatched. Germline CDR1 is ENHRY and CDR2 is SYGVKD. The data are from a study of blood T cells in healthy people across ages. The use of a sample-barcoded 5' primer and a J-beta primer mix characterized a second PCR of about 7 to 12 cycles. TCRdb redid the calling of the 5' RACE reads with MiXCR, one entry per CDR3 protein. Among fewer than 2 million distinct CDR3 sequences, more than 35% were seen once, and the ten largest hold 20% to 25%. Study-wide findings and caveats: As naive T cell percentage varied, TCR beta diversity correlated strongly with it.

The origin of this receptor is a human donor in good health. Material for sequencing was blood. V gene TRBV10-3 combines with J gene TRBJ2-3, with 7 bases that match TRBD1. The CDR3 DNA reads TGTGCCATCAGATCCACAGGGGTAAACCCTTACACAGATACGCAGTATTTT. Protein: CAIRSTGVNPYTDTQYF.